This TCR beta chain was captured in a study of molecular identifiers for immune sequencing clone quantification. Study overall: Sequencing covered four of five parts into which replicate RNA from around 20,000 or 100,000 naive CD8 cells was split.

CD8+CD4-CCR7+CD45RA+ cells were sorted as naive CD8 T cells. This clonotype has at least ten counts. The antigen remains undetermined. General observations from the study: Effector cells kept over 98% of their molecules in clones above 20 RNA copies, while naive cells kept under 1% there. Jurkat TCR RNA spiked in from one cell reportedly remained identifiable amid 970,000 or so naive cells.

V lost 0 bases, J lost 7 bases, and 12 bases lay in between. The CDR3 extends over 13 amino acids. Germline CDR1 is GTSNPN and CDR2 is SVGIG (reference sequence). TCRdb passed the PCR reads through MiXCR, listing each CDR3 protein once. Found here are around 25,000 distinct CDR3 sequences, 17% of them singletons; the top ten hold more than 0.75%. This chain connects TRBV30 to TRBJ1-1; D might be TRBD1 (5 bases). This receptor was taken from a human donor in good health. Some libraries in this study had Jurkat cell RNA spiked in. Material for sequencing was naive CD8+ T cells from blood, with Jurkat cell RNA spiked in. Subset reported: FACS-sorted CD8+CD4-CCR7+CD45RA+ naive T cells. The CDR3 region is CAWSVGARGEAFF. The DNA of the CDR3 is TGTGCCTGGAGTGTAGGGGCGAGGGGTGAAGCTTTCTTT.